The sequence of this TCR beta chain was determined in a study of human T cells and chemical hapten exposure. Unique molecular identifiers were attached to individual cDNA molecules during library preparation. From the RACE reads, TCRdb called clonotypes with MiXCR, one entry per CDR3 protein. Here the sample spans some 360,000 distinct CDR3 sequences, 4.5% to 5.5% being singletons. Germline loops: CDR1 SGHAT, CDR2 FQNNGV. Trimming removed 3 bases from V and 1 base from J, with 9 bases in between. The CDR3 spans 14 residues. Remarks on this clonotype: Its specificity is unknown.

The study's findings and limits: Unchanged with DPC sensitization were TCRs above 1 in 1000 frequency. It should be noted that donors had alopecia, so their immune response may differ from healthy people's. Expanded TCRs clustered into significantly more large CDR3 similarity groups than controls, the analysis revealed.

Time point defined: pre-sensitization, week 0. Treatment here: therapeutic diphenylcyclopropenone sensitization with weekly scalp DPC. This specimen was whole blood, taken in connection with sensitization to the hapten diphenylcyclopropenone (DPC). The gene calls are TRBV11-2 and TRBJ1-1, with unresolved D. This TCR was recovered from a woman aged 45-65 years with alopecia areata. Some clones in this sample may be carry-over from other donors' samples. CDR3 sequence: CASSFAGPNTEAFF. The CDR3 region has the DNA TGTGCCAGCAGCTTTGCAGGACCGAACACTGAAGCTTTCTTT.